The 16 T cell receptor beta chains below were found in one sample sequenced in a study of memory CD4+ T cells and cytomegalovirus serostatus. Sequencing used immunoSEQ multiplex PCR; TCRdb keeps in-frame clones, though not all of them. Of 50,000 or so clones in the sample, approximately 83% are singletons; the top ten hold approximately 0.59%. The sort gate was single viable CD3+CD4+CD8-CD45RO+ cells for memory CD4+ T cells. The sequenced sample was memory CD4+ T cells from blood. These receptors were collected from an adult in good health and CMV-seronegative.

The chain employs TRBV9 and TRBJ1-2; 11 nucleotides match TRBD1. This CDR3 comprises 13 residues. Germline values: CDR1 SGDLS, CDR2 YYNGEE. Unmatched junction bases numbered 3, after V lost 4 bases and J lost 7 bases. The CDR3 protein is CASSMGQGGGYTF. Here the CDR3 DNA reads TGTGCCAGCAGCATGGGACAGGGGGGTGGCTACACCTTC.

The V gene is TRBV7-2, the J gene TRBJ2-6, with D maybe TRBD1 (5 bases). V was clipped by 0 bases and J by 13 bases, with 22 bases between them. CDR3 length equals 17 residues. Germline CDR1 reads SGHTA; CDR2 reads FQGNSA. The chain's CDR3 is CASSLALIGETQAVLTF. Written as DNA, the CDR3 is TGTGCCAGCAGCTTAGCGCTAATAGGGGAAACACAAGCGGTCCTGACTTTC.

The V and J genes are TRBV11-2 and TRBJ2-5, with D perhaps TRBD2 (6 bases). Germline CDR1 and CDR2: SGHAT and FQNNGV. Trimming shortened V by 5 bases and J by 1 base, and 8 bases separated the two germline ends. The CDR3 totals 13 residues. CDR3 coding DNA: TGTGCCAGCAGCCGTAGCGGCCAAGAGACCCAGTACTTC. Protein sequence: CASSRSGQETQYF.

The chain employs TRBV7-9 and TRBJ2-1; D not resolved. V gave up 0 bases and J gave up 8 bases, with 5 bases separating them. Germline V gene lookup returns CDR1 SEHNR and CDR2 FQNEAQ (reference sequence). The CDR3 is made up of 12 amino acids. The CDR3 nucleotides read TGTGCCAGCAGCTTAGCCGATTATGAGCAGTTCTTC. Translating gives CASSLADYEQFF.

This clone was recorded a few times. V is TRBV9 and J is TRBJ1-1; the D gene is possibly TRBD1 (5 bases). Trimming pared 0 bases from V and 1 base from J, leaving 10 bases between. Per germline, CDR1 SGDLS and CDR2 YYNGEE. The CDR3 totals 15 residues. CDR3 DNA: TGTGCCAGCAGCGTAGGCGGGGCGGGGAACACTGAAGCTTTCTTT. Translating it yields CASSVGGAGNTEAFF.

V gene TRBV19 combines with J gene TRBJ2-5, with TRBD1 as a possible D gene (5 bases). The ends were cut back, 5 bases at V and 1 base at J, with 11 bases in the middle. CDR3 length: 14 amino acids. Per germline, CDR1 LNHDA and CDR2 SQIVND (reference sequence). As DNA, the CDR3 is TGTGCCAGTAGTTTTAGGGGTTCCCAAGAGACCCAGTACTTC. Amino acids: CASSFRGSQETQYF.

The chain employs TRBV11-1 and TRBJ2-1, with 13 bases fitting TRBD2. J gave up 7 bases and V 5 bases, and 8 bases lay outside the gene matches. CDR3 length equals 16 residues. Looked up from germline, CDR1 is SGHAT and CDR2 is FQDESV (reference sequence). CDR3 nucleotide sequence: TGTGCCAGCAGCCGAGCCGGGACTAGCGGGGTTAATGAGCAGTTCTTC. It specifies CASSRAGTSGVNEQFF.

This chain links TRBV7-2 with TRBJ1-6; D might be TRBD1 (5 bases). Per germline, CDR1 SGHTA and CDR2 FQGNSA. V was cut by 2 bases and J by 9 bases, with 11 bases left in between. The length of the CDR3 is 14 residues. CDR3 DNA: TGTGCCAGCAGCTTAACGGGGACCGTTTCACCCCTCCACTTT. It is translated as CASSLTGTVSPLHF. The variable domain in full, completed from reference TRBV7-2 and TRBJ1-6, reads GAGVSQSPSNKVTEKGKDVELRCDPISGHTALYWYRQSLGQGLEFLIYFQGNSAPDKSGLPSDRFSAERTGGSVSTLTIQRTQQEDSAVYLCASSLTGTVSPLHFGNGTRLTVT.

The V call is TRBV7-2, the J call TRBJ2-5; D gene uncertain. With 2 bases removed from V and 1 base from J, the gap between germline ends came to 11 bases. Germline V gene sequence: CDR1 SGHTA, CDR2 FQGNSA. This CDR3 region has 15 residues. CDR3 sequence: CASSLRLGSQETQYF. In nucleotides, the CDR3 is TGTGCCAGCAGCTTACGGCTAGGCAGCCAAGAGACCCAGTACTTC.

This chain uses TRBV2 with TRBJ1-1; 7 bases are shared with TRBD1. The germline V gene encodes CDR1 SNHLY and CDR2 FYNNEI. The V segment lost 6 bases and the J segment 4 bases; nucleotides outside the gene matches: 8. This CDR3 has 14 residues. In DNA form, the CDR3 reads TGTGCCAGCAGATCTACAGGGGTCGGCACTGAAGCTTTCTTT. Amino acids: CASRSTGVGTEAFF.

For the CDR3, the DNA is TGTGCCAGCGCCGAGGGGATCTGGGAAAAACTGTTTTTT. This gives the protein CASAEGIWEKLFF. The rearrangement joins TRBV7-8 to TRBJ1-4; perhaps TRBD1 as D (5 bases). The length of the CDR3 is 13 residues. With 8 bases removed from V and 8 bases from J, the gap between germline ends came to 15 bases. The germline gives CDR1 SGHVS, CDR2 FQNEAQ.

This clone was counted between two and nine times. The V gene is TRBV5-1, the J gene TRBJ2-3; weak D call: TRBD1 (6 bases). Germline V lookup: CDR1 SGHRS, CDR2 YFSETQ. There are 13 residues in the CDR3. The V end was cut by 4 bases, the J end by 3 bases, with 9 bases between. The CDR3 spells CASSTGQTDTQYF. The DNA for the CDR3 is TGCGCCAGCAGCACCGGACAGACAGATACGCAGTATTTT.

This chain's CDR3 is CASSPTGASTEAFF. DNA of the CDR3: TGTGCCAGCAGCCCGACGGGGGCCTCAACTGAAGCTTTCTTT. The chain recombines TRBV7-6 with TRBJ1-1, with a weak D call TRBD1 (6 bases). Trimming took 5 bases from V and 5 from J, leaving 15 bases between them. The CDR3 length is 14 residues. CDR1 is SGHVS, CDR2 FNYEAQ, per germline.

The chain is built from TRBV14 and TRBJ1-3; D perhaps matches TRBD1 (5 bases). Germline V lookup: CDR1 SGHDN, CDR2 FVKESK. The CDR3 covers 17 residues. V was pared by 1 base and J by 0 bases, with 13 bases between. CDR3 nucleotides: TGTGCCAGCAGCCAAGTGCGGGGGAGGCTCTCTGGAAACACCATATATTTT. Encoded protein: CASSQVRGRLSGNTIYF.

The gene calls are TRBV5-1 and TRBJ2-3, with 9 bases matching TRBD2. This CDR3 has 16 amino acids. V dropped 4 bases and J dropped 2; count of bases not matched to a gene: 8. Germline V lookup: CDR1 SGHRS, CDR2 YFSETQ. The CDR3 protein is CASSQGTSRYTDTQYF. DNA of the CDR3: TGCGCCAGCAGCCAAGGGACTAGCCGATACACAGATACGCAGTATTTT. Complete variable domain (other parts from reference TRBV5-1 and TRBJ2-3): KAGVTQTPRYLIKTRGQQVTLSCSPISGHRSVSWYQQTPGQGLQFLFEYFSETQRNKGNFPGRFSGRQFSNSRSEMNVSTLELGDSALYLCASSQGTSRYTDTQYFGPGTRLTVL.

The CDR3 coding sequence is TGTGCCATCAGTGAGATGGAGACCCAGTACTTC. Amino acids: CAISEMETQYF. The V and J genes are TRBV10-3 and TRBJ2-5; the D is unclear. CDR1 and CDR2 (germline): ENHRY, SYGVKD. The CDR3 extends over 11 amino acids. V was clipped by 2 bases and J by 5 bases, with 3 bases between them.